These 17 T cell receptor beta chains came from one sample sequenced in a study of cytotoxic CD8 clonotypes in ibrutinib-treated CLL. Profiling relied on immunoSEQ multiplex PCR, and the TCRdb table lists in-frame clones only, not all of them. The sample lists about 140,000 clones; approximately 80% were seen once. The specimen comprised PBMCs, sampled after 12 months of ibrutinib treatment. The origin of the receptors is a human donor with chronic lymphocytic leukemia.

The chain combines TRBV9 with TRBJ2-5; 8 bases agree with TRBD2. The CDR3 contains 14 residues. V lost 4 bases to trimming and J lost 6 bases; unmatched junction nucleotides: 8. CDR1 and CDR2 (germline): SGDLS, YYNGEE. CDR3 nucleotide sequence: TGTGCCAGCAGCCTTCTCAGCGGGGGAAAGACCCAGTACTTC. Its protein product is CASSLLSGGKTQYF.

The chain combines TRBV18 with TRBJ2-7, with D possibly TRBD2 on 7 matching bases. Per the germline V gene, CDR1 is KGHSH and CDR2 is LQKENI. V lost 4 bases and J 0 bases, leaving 10 bases between the germline ends. CDR3 size: 14 residues. This chain's CDR3 is CASSRGGASYEQYF. In DNA form, the CDR3 reads TGTGCCAGCTCACGCGGGGGCGCCTCCTACGAGCAGTACTTC.

The chain carries TRBV5-8 and TRBJ1-2; 7 bases agree with TRBD1. The CDR3 is made up of 12 amino acids. In germline, CDR1 is SGHTS, CDR2 YDEGEE. Losses at the gene ends were 5 bases for V and 11 bases for J; bases not matched to a gene: 9. In DNA, the CDR3 is TGTGCCAGCAGACGGGACAGCCTCGGGTACACCTTC. Translation gives CASRRDSLGYTF.

The chain links TRBV5-4 to TRBJ2-7; tentative D call: TRBD1 (6 bases). This CDR3 spans 14 amino acids. CDR1 and CDR2 from the germline V gene are SGHNT and YYREEE (reference sequence). V was pared by 3 bases and J by 5 bases, with 15 bases between. Written as DNA, the CDR3 is TGTGCCAGCAGCTCCCAGGGGAATTCTCACGAGCAGTACTTC. Amino acids: CASSSQGNSHEQYF.

The V gene is TRBV6-5, the J gene TRBJ2-7; no firm D call. The ends were cut back, 0 bases at V and 7 bases at J, with 10 bases in the middle. This CDR3 comprises 13 residues. From germline, CDR1 is MNHEY and CDR2 SVGAGI. The CDR3 region is CASSYSSPLEQYF. The CDR3 bases are TGTGCCAGCAGTTACTCGAGCCCCTTGGAGCAGTACTTC.

V is TRBV12-5 and J is TRBJ2-1; possible D gene TRBD2, 5 bases. There are 14 residues in the CDR3. Looked up from germline, CDR1 is LGHNT and CDR2 is FRNRAP. V was pared by 1 base and J by 12 bases, with 16 bases between. CDR3 protein: CASGLGVERAPQFF. The CDR3 bases are TGTGCTAGTGGTTTGGGGGTAGAGAGGGCCCCGCAGTTCTTC. The full variable domain, in which reference TRBV12-5 and TRBJ2-1 provide the parts outside the CDR3, is DARVTQTPRHKVTEMGQEVTMRCQPILGHNTVFWYRQTMMQGLELLAYFRNRAPLDDSGMPKDRFSAEMPDATLATLKIQPSEPRDSAVYFCASGLGVERAPQFFGPGTRLTVL.

The CDR3 bases are TGTGCCAGCAGCTTACTGACCCGCCTAGCGGGAGTAGTAGATACGCAGTATTTT. Protein: CASSLLTRLAGVVDTQYF. V and J are TRBV27 and TRBJ2-3; 10 nucleotides agree with TRBD2. The CDR3 spans 18 residues. Unmatched junction bases numbered 17, after V lost 6 bases and J lost 5 bases. Germline V gene sequence: CDR1 MNHEY, CDR2 SMNVEV (reference sequence).

The V gene is TRBV29-1, the J gene TRBJ1-4; D is possibly TRBD1 (5 bases). Looked up from germline, CDR1 is SQVTM and CDR2 is ANQGSEA. V lost 1 base and J lost 6, with 9 bases in between. The length of the CDR3 is 13 residues. This CDR3 reads CSVEGGADEKLFF. CDR3 in DNA: TGCAGCGTTGAAGGCGGGGCTGATGAAAAACTGTTTTTT.

The V call is TRBV7-3, the J call TRBJ2-6; weak D call: TRBD1 (6 bases). The CDR3 contains 16 residues. V lost 5 bases to trimming and J lost 0 bases, with 11 bases between them. The germline CDR1 and CDR2 sequences are SGHTA and FQGTGA. The CDR3 reads CASSPIGGSGANVLTF. Here the CDR3 DNA reads TGTGCCAGCAGCCCCATAGGGGGCTCTGGGGCCAACGTCCTGACTTTC.

The V call is TRBV11-2, the J call TRBJ1-1; D is uncertain. CDR3 length equals 17 residues. Germline CDR1 SGHAT, CDR2 FQNNGV. Trimming removed 5 bases at V and 3 bases at J, with 22 bases between. CDR3: CASSLTFHSSGDTEAFF. CDR3 DNA sequence: TGTGCCAGCAGCCTGACCTTTCACAGTTCCGGGGACACTGAAGCTTTCTTT. The complete variable domain, with remaining parts taken from reference TRBV11-2 and TRBJ1-1, reads EAGVAQSPRYKIIEKRQSVAFWCNPISGHATLYWYQQILGQGPKLLIQFQNNGVVDDSQLPKDRFSAERLKGVDSTLKIQPAKLEDSAVYLCASSLTFHSSGDTEAFFGQGTRLTVV.

This CDR3 reads CASSLNTGSYEQYF. The CDR3 nucleotides are TGTGCCAGCAGTTTAAATACAGGGTCCTACGAGCAGTACTTC. The rearrangement uses TRBV27 and TRBJ2-7; the D gene is possibly TRBD1 (6 bases). From germline, CDR1 is MNHEY and CDR2 SMNVEV (reference sequence). Trimming cost V 2 bases and J 1 base, with 9 bases left between them. This CDR3 region has 14 residues.

This clone has more than one count but fewer than ten. V and J are TRBV4-1 and TRBJ2-7, with D unclear. CDR3 length: 13 amino acids. Germline CDR1 is MGHRA and CDR2 is YSYEKL. Trimming removed 0 bases at V and 3 bases at J, with 6 bases between. The CDR3 DNA reads as TGCGCCAGCAGCCAAGATCAAGACTACGAGCAGTACTTC. It is translated as CASSQDQDYEQYF.

This CDR3 is CASSPGGTYNEQFF. The CDR3 bases are TGTGCCAGCAGCCCAGGGGGAACCTACAATGAGCAGTTCTTC. V usage is TRBV7-6 and J usage is TRBJ2-1; 7 nucleotides agree with TRBD1. With 5 bases clipped from V and 2 bases from J, the junction kept 3 bases outside the gene matches. CDR1 and CDR2 from the germline V gene are SGHVS and FNYEAQ. The CDR3 loop spans 14 amino acids.

The V and J genes are TRBV18 and TRBJ2-7; TRBD1 matches at 9 bases. CDR1 KGHSH and CDR2 LQKENI come from the germline V gene. The CDR3 has 15 amino acids. V lost 3 bases, J lost 2 bases, and 5 bases stayed unmatched. CDR3 sequence: CASSPRQGGPYEQYF. The CDR3 region has the DNA TGTGCCAGCTCACCCCGACAGGGGGGACCCTACGAGCAGTACTTC.

J is TRBJ2-7 and V is TRBV7-8; 8 bases match TRBD2. With V trimmed by 2 bases and J by 6 bases, 15 bases remained unmatched. The CDR3 has 17 amino acids. Germline CDR1 and CDR2: SGHVS and FQNEAQ. This chain's CDR3 is CASSLISSGSTLGEQYF. In DNA form, the CDR3 reads TGTGCCAGCAGCTTAATCTCTAGCGGGTCCACACTCGGCGAGCAGTACTTC. Looking up the rest from reference TRBV7-8 and TRBJ2-7 gives the full variable domain: GAGVSQSPRYKVAKRGQDVALRCDPISGHVSLFWYQQALGQGPEFLTYFQNEAQLDKSGLPSDRFFAERPEGSVSTLKIQRTQQEDSAVYLCASSLISSGSTLGEQYFGPGTRLTVT.

The chain has TRBV7-8 and TRBJ1-5; a weak D match, TRBD1 (5 bases). Germline values: CDR1 SGHVS, CDR2 FQNEAQ. V lost 3 bases and J lost 4, with 10 bases in between. This CDR3 region has 14 residues. The DNA for the CDR3 is TGTGCCAGCAGCTTGGGACTTTCGAATCAGCCCCAGCATTTT. The encoded protein is CASSLGLSNQPQHF.

V and J are TRBV6-5 and TRBJ1-1; no firm D call. Germline V gene data show CDR1 as MNHEY and CDR2 as SVGAGI. Trimming cost V 7 bases and J 2 bases, with 11 bases left between them. The CDR3 runs to 13 residues. CDR3 residues: CASKGDSNTEAFF. The CDR3, as DNA: TGTGCCAGCAAGGGAGATTCCAACACTGAAGCTTTCTTT.